Listed below are T cell receptor beta chains from one sample, sequenced in a study of T cell responses to AZD1222 COVID-19 vaccine. Generated by immunoSEQ multiplex PCR, the TCRdb table keeps only in-frame clones and is missing some. This table holds 90,000 to 130,000 clones, about 87% found once. The material was peripheral blood, obtained on day 0 of AZD1222 vaccination. The receptors here all came from an adult in good health. The CDR3 runs from the conserved cysteine through the conserved F or W. The order of the fields is J gene, clone size, V gene, D gene, CDR3 protein, CDR3 DNA. D genes are given only for firm matches. Some rows mark clone size as missing; the rest say once, few, many or name a class of expanded clone.

TRBJ1-4 - TRBV6-5 - CASSPTETNEKLFF TGTGCCAGCAGTCCGACAGAAACTAATGAAAAACTGTTTTTT
TRBJ2-7 - TRBV11-3 - CASSSRQDDYEQYF TGTGCCAGCAGCTCAAGACAGGATGACTACGAGCAGTACTTC
TRBJ1-2 - TRBV7-6 TRBD1 CASRPQGAHNGYTF TGTGCCAGCAGACCACAGGGGGCGCATAATGGCTACACCTTC
TRBJ2-4 - TRBV5-8 - CASSLAGQGLAKNIQYF TGTGCCAGCAGCTTGGCGGGTCAGGGGCTAGCCAAAAACATTCAGTACTTC
TRBJ1-2 - TRBV19 TRBD1 CASSIHHGGQGDYGYTF TGTGCCAGTAGTATTCATCATGGGGGACAGGGGGACTATGGCTACACCTTC
TRBJ1-3 once TRBV18 - CASSTDSSSGNTIYF TGTGCCAGCTCAACGGACTCTAGCTCTGGAAACACCATATATTTT
TRBJ2-7 - TRBV18 - CASSPGQKYEQYF TGTGCCAGCTCACCAGGACAGAAATACGAGCAGTACTTC
TRBJ2-7 - TRBV19 TRBD2 CASSTVYGTSGRISYEQYF TGTGCCAGTAGTACCGTGTACGGGACTAGCGGGAGGATCTCCTACGAGCAGTACTTC
TRBJ2-5 - TRBV18 - CASSPGLQETQYF TGTGCCAGCTCACCAGGGCTACAAGAGACCCAGTACTTC
TRBJ2-3 - TRBV6-1 TRBD2 CASSEFGRGRTDTQYF TGTGCCAGCAGTGAATTCGGGAGGGGACGCACAGATACGCAGTATTTT
TRBJ1-4 - TRBV5-5 - CASSATTGLSNEKLFF TGTGCCAGCAGCGCAACCACAGGGCTGTCTAATGAAAAACTGTTTTTT
TRBJ2-1 - TRBV11-3 TRBD1 CASSPRDRAYNEQFF TGTGCCAGCAGCCCGCGGGACAGGGCTTACAATGAGCAGTTCTTC
TRBJ1-5 - TRBV3-1/TRBV3-2 - CASGGYSNQPQHF TGTGCCAGCGGCGGCTATAGCAATCAGCCCCAGCATTTT
TRBJ2-7 - TRBV5-1 TRBD1 CASSLGPGQGSSEQYF TGCGCCAGCAGCTTGGGTCCTGGACAGGGGTCTTCCGAGCAGTACTTC
TRBJ2-5 - TRBV6-5 - CASSRQQETQYF TGTGCCAGCAGTCGACAGCAAGAGACCCAGTACTTC
TRBJ1-2 once TRBV6-2/TRBV6-3 TRBD1 CASSYSRGRQGYGYTF TGTGCCAGCAGTTACTCGAGGGGGCGACAGGGTTATGGCTACACCTTC
TRBJ1-1 - TRBV4-2 - CASSQDPVNTEAFF TGTGCCAGCAGCCAAGATCCGGTCAACACTGAAGCTTTCTTT
TRBJ2-5 - TRBV19 TRBD2 CASSIGFASGGTGETQYF TGTGCCAGTAGTATTGGATTTGCTAGCGGGGGAACGGGGGAGACCCAGTACTTC
TRBJ1-4 - TRBV27 - CASSLLGPPNEKLFF TGTGCCAGCAGTTTGCTCGGCCCGCCTAATGAAAAACTGTTTTTT
TRBJ2-3 - TRBV5-1 TRBD1 CASSLTGTGEADTQYF TGCGCCAGCAGCTTGACCGGGACAGGGGAGGCAGATACGCAGTATTTT
TRBJ1-1 few TRBV6-6 - CASSYDTEASPTEAFF TGTGCCAGCAGTTACGACACAGAGGCTAGTCCCACTGAAGCTTTCTTT
TRBJ2-1 - TRBV2 - CASTSGASSYNEQFF TGTGCCAGCACTTCCGGGGCTAGCTCCTACAATGAGCAGTTCTTC
TRBJ1-5 few TRBV18 - CASSPTTLGGQPQHF TGTGCCAGCTCACCAACGACCCTAGGGGGTCAGCCCCAGCATTTT
TRBJ1-6 once TRBV7-6 - CASSLALSMGNSPLHF TGTGCCAGCAGCTTAGCCCTATCGATGGGTAATTCACCCCTCCACTTT
TRBJ2-7 - TRBV5-1 TRBD2 CASSPGSGSIYEQYF TGCGCCAGCAGCCCAGGCAGCGGGAGCATCTACGAGCAGTACTTC
TRBJ2-1 - TRBV27 TRBD2 CASSLRLAGGPNEQFF TGTGCCAGCAGTCTCCGACTAGCGGGAGGGCCAAATGAGCAGTTCTTC
TRBJ1-2 few TRBV5-6 TRBD1 CASSLRVQGAPGGYTF TGTGCCAGCAGCTTGCGGGTGCAGGGGGCGCCGGGTGGCTACACCTTC
TRBJ1-2 - TRBV5-6 TRBD1 CASSLGRGLTGYTF TGTGCCAGCAGCTTGGGCAGGGGGTTGACTGGCTACACCTTC
TRBJ1-2 once TRBV27 TRBD1 CASSPEAQGALVSPVYGYTF TGTGCCAGCAGCCCTGAGGCACAGGGGGCTTTAGTGTCGCCGGTGTATGGCTACACCTTC
TRBJ2-7 - TRBV7-9 - CASSLMGLYEQYF TGTGCCAGCAGCTTAATGGGCCTCTACGAGCAGTACTTC
TRBJ1-1 - TRBV13 TRBD1 CASSTGGGTEAFF TGTGCCAGCAGCACAGGGGGGGGGACTGAAGCTTTCTTT
TRBJ1-1 - TRBV5-1 - CASSYTSDTEAFF TGCGCCAGCAGCTACACCAGTGACACTGAAGCTTTCTTT
TRBJ1-1 - TRBV5-1 - CASSLDMNTEAFF TGCGCCAGCAGCCTAGATATGAACACTGAAGCTTTCTTT
TRBJ1-5 - TRBV2 - CASSEALLNQPQHF TGTGCCAGCAGTGAAGCCCTACTGAATCAGCCCCAGCATTTT
TRBJ2-7 - TRBV30 - CAWSVRGGSYEQYF TGTGCCTGGAGTGTACGGGGCGGTTCCTACGAGCAGTACTTC
TRBJ1-3 - TRBV6-1 - CASSEFDRSSGNTIYF TGTGCCAGCAGTGAATTCGACAGGAGCTCTGGAAACACCATATATTTT
TRBJ1-4 once TRBV5-8 - CASSTTRGATNEKLFF TGTGCCAGCAGCACTACAAGGGGGGCAACTAATGAAAAACTGTTTTTT
TRBJ2-7 few TRBV6-1 TRBD2 CASSEGLAGPYEQYF TGTGCCAGCAGTGAAGGGCTAGCGGGCCCCTACGAGCAGTACTTC
TRBJ2-7 - TRBV9 TRBD2 CASSLAGGPYEQYF TGTGCCAGCAGTCTAGCGGGAGGGCCCTACGAGCAGTACTTC
TRBJ1-1 - TRBV5-6 - CASSFWVRGKRSAFF TGTGCCAGCAGCTTTTGGGTAAGGGGAAAGAGAAGTGCTTTCTTT
TRBJ2-1 - TRBV29-1 - CSVEKQTNEQFF TGCAGCGTTGAAAAGCAGACCAATGAGCAGTTCTTC
TRBJ2-7 - TRBV4-1 - CASSQAQGSSYEQYF TGCGCCAGCAGCCAAGCGCAGGGATCCTCCTACGAGCAGTACTTC
TRBJ1-1 - TRBV6-1 - CASSEDLGNTEAFF TGTGCCAGCAGTGAAGATTTGGGGAACACTGAAGCTTTCTTT
TRBJ2-3 once TRBV24-1 - CATSDSGTGRYTQYF TGTGCCACCAGTGATTCCGGGACGGGACGTTATACGCAGTATTTT
TRBJ1-4 - TRBV19 - CASSSRVREGEKLFF TGTGCCAGTAGTTCCCGGGTCCGAGAAGGTGAAAAACTGTTTTTT
TRBJ2-1 - TRBV7-2 TRBD2 CASSQRLAGVNEQFF TGTGCCAGCAGCCAACGACTAGCGGGAGTCAATGAGCAGTTCTTC
TRBJ2-7 - TRBV7-6 - CASSSYNSYEQYF TGTGCCAGCAGCTCCTATAACAGCTACGAGCAGTACTTC
TRBJ2-1 - TRBV29-1 TRBD2 CSVATSGSYNEQFF TGCAGCGTTGCGACTAGCGGTTCCTACAATGAGCAGTTCTTC
TRBJ1-1 once TRBV4-1 - CASSHTGGPEAFF TGCGCCAGCAGCCACACCGGGGGCCCTGAAGCTTTCTTT
TRBJ1-2 - TRBV5-6 - CASSGPPTGYNYGYTF TGTGCCAGCTCCGGACCCCCAACAGGGTATAACTATGGCTACACCTTC
TRBJ2-7 - TRBV29-1 TRBD1 CSVEGGQGMAYEQYF TGCAGCGTCGAGGGGGGACAGGGTATGGCCTACGAGCAGTACTTC
TRBJ1-5 - TRBV9 - CASSAGVENQPQHF TGTGCCAGCAGCGCGGGCGTAGAAAATCAGCCCCAGCATTTT
TRBJ1-1 - TRBV9 - CASSVGRGSEAFF TGTGCCAGCAGCGTAGGTAGAGGGAGTGAAGCTTTCTTT
TRBJ2-3 - TRBV5-1 - CASSLSQSTDTQYF TGCGCCAGCAGCTTAAGTCAAAGCACAGATACGCAGTATTTT
TRBJ1-2 - TRBV15 - CATSNRPGASPYGYTF TGTGCCACCAGCAACCGCCCAGGGGCATCACCCTATGGCTACACCTTC
TRBJ1-1 - TRBV6-5 - CASSSRGNTEAFF TGTGCCAGCAGTTCCAGGGGGAACACTGAAGCTTTCTTT
TRBJ2-5 - TRBV5-1 TRBD2 CASSLRLAGLSETQYF TGCGCCAGCAGCTTGCGACTAGCGGGGTTATCGGAGACCCAGTACTTC
TRBJ2-2 - TRBV7-2 - CASSLVPQGTGELFF TGTGCCAGCAGCTTAGTTCCGCAGGGCACCGGGGAGCTGTTTTTT
TRBJ2-1 - TRBV9 TRBD1 CASSPWTGSDEQFF TGTGCCAGCAGCCCCTGGACAGGGAGCGATGAGCAGTTCTTC